These 6 T cell receptor beta chains were sequenced from one sample in a study of T cells expressing NK-cell markers. TCRdb reprocessed the 5' RACE reads and stores each CDR3 protein as one record, lacking DNA. This repertoire includes about 260,000 distinct CDR3 sequences. Sequenced sample: blood T cells: a sorted CD56 or NKG2C T cell subset, CD4+ or CD8+ T cells, or bulk PBMC T cells (not recorded which). Receptors were obtained from a man younger than 30 in good health.

The chain couples TRBV20-1 to TRBJ2-7; lacking DNA, the TRBD2 call made by TCRdb goes unchecked. This CDR3 is 14 amino acids long. Germline lookup yields CDR1 DFQATT and CDR2 SNEGSKA (reference sequence). CDR3 sequence reads: CSASFSGTSYEQYF.

The chain is built from TRBV7-8 and TRBJ2-5. The CDR3 runs 13 residues. Per germline, CDR1 SGHVS and CDR2 FQNEAQ. Here the CDR3 reads CASSSRLKETQYF.

The chain uses TRBV12-3 or TRBV12-4 and TRBJ2-1; TCRdb selects TRBD2, and the lack of DNA leaves this call unchecked. The CDR3 is 11 residues long. This CDR3 is CASREGGVTFF.

This chain uses TRBV6-2 or TRBV6-3 with TRBJ1-5; the TCRdb call, TRBD1, lacks DNA for checking. Germline CDR1 and CDR2: MNHEY and SVGEGT. The CDR3 consists of 20 residues. The CDR3 loop reads CASIKTGQGRIPHSNQPQHF.

The V call is TRBV6-2 or TRBV6-3, the J call TRBJ2-1; with no DNA, the TCRdb D assignment of TRBD2 cannot be verified. From germline, CDR1 is MNHEY and CDR2 SVGEGT. The length of the CDR3 is 15 residues. CDR3 protein: CASSYGWASYNEQFF.

The J gene is TRBJ2-1, the V gene TRBV27; TCRdb indicates TRBD1, and absent DNA this call remains unverified. This CDR3 is built from 17 residues. Germline CDR1 reads MNHEY; CDR2 reads SMNVEV (reference sequence). This CDR3 reads CASSPYQGLGGYNEQFF.